The 26 T cell receptor beta chains below were found in one sample sequenced in a study of shared clonotypes between healthy human individuals. Only in-frame clones appear in the TCRdb table, and some are missing; sequencing was by immunoSEQ multiplex PCR. The table lists around 1.1 million clones, 70% to 85% of them singletons, with approximately 0.95% in the top ten. The source material was memory CD4+ T cells from PBMCs. This sample's subset: CD45RA-negative fraction. The receptor source for this set is a man younger than 30 in good health. Some clones in this sample may be carry-over from other donors' samples.

V gene TRBV5-4 combines with J gene TRBJ2-1; D may be TRBD1 (7 bases). Germline lookup yields CDR1 SGHNT and CDR2 YYREEE (reference sequence). The CDR3 totals 15 residues. V shed 4 bases and J shed 8 bases, with 19 bases lying between them. The DNA of the CDR3 is TGTGCCAGCAGCCCAGGGGGGCTAGACCGCGATGAGCAGTTCTTC. This codes for CASSPGGLDRDEQFF.

This clone turned up a few times. V usage is TRBV4-1 and J usage is TRBJ2-1, with 10 bases lining up with TRBD2. The CDR3 is 14 amino acids. Germline V gene data show CDR1 as MGHRA and CDR2 as YSYEKL. With V trimmed by 4 bases and J by 9 bases, 6 bases remained unmatched. CDR3 nucleotide sequence: TGCGCCAGCAGCCGAGGACTAGCGGAGGCTGAGCAGTTCTTC. It translates to CASSRGLAEAEQFF.

This clone was seen many times. One junction end disagrees with the germline gene, perhaps due to a read error. The sample carries other DNA sequences with the same CDR3. The rearrangement uses TRBV7-2 and TRBJ2-2; no clear D gene. Germline CDR1 reads SGHTA; CDR2 reads FQGNSA. This CDR3 comprises 12 residues. The CDR3 region is CASSLNSGELFF. In nucleotides, the CDR3 is TGTGCCAGCAGCTTAAACAGCGGGGAGCTGTTTTTT.

At least ten counts were recorded for this clone. V usage is TRBV2 and J usage is TRBJ2-7; D unclear. Trimming cost V 3 bases and J 3 bases, with 15 bases left between them. The length of the CDR3 is 15 residues. Germline CDR1 and CDR2: SNHLY and FYNNEI. CDR3 loop: CASSDVKGRIYEQYF. CDR3 nucleotide sequence: TGTGCCAGCAGTGACGTGAAGGGAAGGATCTACGAGCAGTACTTC. Full variable domain (remainder filled in from reference TRBV2 and TRBJ2-7): EPEVTQTPSHQVTQMGQEVILRCVPISNHLYFYWYRQILGQKVEFLVSFYNNEISEKSEIFDDQFSVERPDGSNFTLKIRSTKLEDSAMYFCASSDVKGRIYEQYFGPGTRLTVT.

This clone occurred a few times. The chain carries TRBV10-3 and TRBJ1-1; D is unresolved. The length of the CDR3 is 13 residues. V was shortened by 4 bases and J by 1 base, with 7 bases between the two germline ends. Per the germline V gene, CDR1 is ENHRY and CDR2 is SYGVKD. The CDR3 region has the DNA TGTGCCATCAGTGCCGTCACGAACACTGAAGCTTTCTTT. Protein product: CAISAVTNTEAFF.

The chain carries TRBV28 and TRBJ1-5; 8 nucleotides line up with TRBD1. Losses at the gene ends were 4 bases for V and 6 bases for J; bases not matched to a gene: 5. Germline CDR1 and CDR2: MDHEN and SYDVKM. There are 14 residues in the CDR3. CDR3 in amino acids: CASSWTGWSQPQHF. CDR3 coding DNA: TGTGCCAGCAGTTGGACAGGGTGGTCTCAGCCCCAGCATTTT. Variable domain in full (rest from reference TRBV28 and TRBJ1-5): DVKVTQSSRYLVKRTGEKVFLECVQDMDHENMFWYRQDPGLGLRLIYFSYDVKMKEKGDIPEGYSVSREKKERFSLILESASTNQTSMYLCASSWTGWSQPQHFGDGTRLSIL.

The chain has TRBV10-3 and TRBJ1-2, with TRBD1 as a possible D gene (6 bases). This CDR3 region has 15 residues. Trimming removed 0 bases at V and 4 bases at J, with 12 bases between. In germline, CDR1 is ENHRY, CDR2 SYGVKD. The CDR3 region has the DNA TGTGCCATCAGTGAGTCTGGGGGGCAGGGCTATGGCTACACCTTC. This codes for CAISESGGQGYGYTF.

The chain recombines TRBV19 with TRBJ2-7; D perhaps matches TRBD2 (6 bases). The CDR3 consists of 15 residues. Germline V gene sequence: CDR1 LNHDA, CDR2 SQIVND (reference sequence). V dropped 1 base and J dropped 0 bases, with 10 bases sitting between them. CDR3: CASSIGAGRSYEQYF. The CDR3, as DNA: TGTGCCAGTAGTATAGGTGCGGGACGCTCCTACGAGCAGTACTTC.

The genes are TRBV15 and TRBJ2-6; a possible D gene is TRBD1 (6 bases). The CDR3 contains 15 residues. Trimming cost V 5 bases and J 6 bases, with 14 bases left between them. Per germline, CDR1 LNHNV and CDR2 YYDKDF (reference sequence). The DNA for the CDR3 is TGTGCCACCAGCCGACGGACAGCCCAGGCCAACGTCCTGACTTTC. This translates into CATSRRTAQANVLTF.

This clone was recorded only once. The sample has other DNA sequences that encode this CDR3 too. V usage is TRBV4-2 and J usage is TRBJ2-7; D gene unclear. The CDR3 is 14 amino acids. CDR1 LGHNA and CDR2 YNFKEQ come from the germline V gene. V lost 1 base and J lost 3, with 10 bases in between. In nucleotides, the CDR3 is TGTGCCAGCAGCCAAGGAGATGGCCTCTACGAGCAGTACTTC. Amino acid sequence: CASSQGDGLYEQYF.

This clone was counted a few times. A much more abundant neighbour one base away suggests this may be a read error. Other DNA sequences within the sample encode an identical CDR3. The V and J genes are TRBV2 and TRBJ2-7; D gene uncertain. The germline V gene has CDR1 SNHLY and CDR2 FYNNEI. With 5 bases removed from V and 0 bases from J, the gap between germline ends came to 2 bases. The CDR3 is 11 amino acids. The CDR3, as DNA: TGTGCCAGCAGTCTCTCCTACGAGCAGTACTTC. This translates into CASSLSYEQYF.

V gene TRBV5-5 combines with J gene TRBJ1-1; 9 bases are a match to TRBD1. The V gene's germline CDR1 is SGHKS and CDR2 YYEKEE (reference sequence). With V trimmed by 4 bases and J by 1 base, 5 bases remained unmatched. The CDR3 has 15 amino acids. The CDR3 loop reads CASSRLTGGNTEAFF. As DNA, the CDR3 is TGTGCCAGCAGCCGATTGACAGGGGGGAACACTGAAGCTTTCTTT. Supplemented by reference TRBV5-5 and TRBJ1-1, the full variable domain reads DAGVTQSPTHLIKTRGQQVTLRCSPISGHKSVSWYQQVLGQGPQFIFQYYEKEERGRGNFPDRFSARQFPNYSSELNVNALLLGDSALYLCASSRLTGGNTEAFFGQGTRLTVV.

This clone came up once. The chain employs TRBV4-3 and TRBJ2-7; D gene uncertain. V lost 1 base and J 4 bases, leaving 5 bases between the germline ends. There are 12 residues in the CDR3. CDR1 LGHNA and CDR2 YSLEER come from the germline V gene. The DNA for the CDR3 is TGCGCCAGCAGCCAAGGTCCGTACGAGCAGTACTTC. This encodes CASSQGPYEQYF.

The chain couples TRBV28 to TRBJ1-5, with no clear D. Trimming pared 2 bases from V and 4 bases from J, leaving 9 bases between. CDR1 MDHEN and CDR2 SYDVKM come from the germline V gene. This CDR3 is built from 14 residues. This chain's CDR3 is CASSLTFGNQPQHF. The CDR3 DNA is TGTGCCAGCAGTTTAACCTTTGGAAATCAGCCCCAGCATTTT. Supplemented by reference TRBV28 and TRBJ1-5, the full variable domain reads DVKVTQSSRYLVKRTGEKVFLECVQDMDHENMFWYRQDPGLGLRLIYFSYDVKMKEKGDIPEGYSVSREKKERFSLILESASTNQTSMYLCASSLTFGNQPQHFGDGTRLSIL.

The chain is built from TRBV6-6 and TRBJ1-1; tentative D call: TRBD1 (5 bases). Between the trimmed V and J ends, which lost 4 bases and 5 bases, there was a span of 14 bases. Germline V gene data show CDR1 as MNHNY and CDR2 as SVGAGI (reference sequence). The CDR3 is 14 residues long. DNA for the CDR3: TGTGCCAGCAGTTGGGTCAGGGAGGGGACTGAAGCTTTCTTT. Protein product: CASSWVREGTEAFF.

This clone was seen just once. The chain uses TRBV5-1 and TRBJ2-7, with a possible D match to TRBD1 (6 bases). Per the germline V gene, CDR1 is SGHRS and CDR2 is YFSETQ. The V gene lost 4 bases and the J gene lost 2 bases, with 10 bases spanning the gap. The CDR3 length is 13 residues. CDR3 DNA: TGCGCCAGCAGCCCCTGGACAGCCTACGAGCAGTACTTC. This gives the protein CASSPWTAYEQYF.

The V and J genes are TRBV9 and TRBJ2-7; D is unclear. Germline V gene lookup returns CDR1 SGDLS and CDR2 YYNGEE. Trimming took off 0 bases at V and 6 bases at J, with 13 bases between the two ends. The CDR3 extends over 14 amino acids. CDR3 sequence: CASSVAPQGFEQYF. The CDR3 DNA follows: TGTGCCAGCAGCGTAGCCCCCCAAGGGTTCGAGCAGTACTTC.

Many counts were recorded for this clone. V is TRBV4-1 and J is TRBJ2-2; D is ambiguous. Trimming stripped 4 bases from V and 0 bases from J, with 15 bases between. CDR3 length: 17 residues. The V gene's germline CDR1 is MGHRA and CDR2 YSYEKL. In DNA, the CDR3 is TGCGCCAGCAGCCGGCAGGTTTTCCACGCGAACACCGGGGAGCTGTTTTTT. Its protein product is CASSRQVFHANTGELFF.

V usage is TRBV4-2 and J usage is TRBJ2-7; D tentatively reads TRBD1 or TRBD2 (5 bases each). In germline, CDR1 is LGHNA, CDR2 YNFKEQ. V was trimmed by 0 bases and J by 6 bases, leaving 15 bases between them. This CDR3 contains 15 residues. CDR3 DNA: TGTGCCAGCAGCCAAGATCTAGGGACCCTCCTCGAGCAGTACTTC. This sequence encodes CASSQDLGTLLEQYF.

The chain carries TRBV28 and TRBJ1-2; D is undetermined. The length of the CDR3 is 11 residues. Between the trimmed V and J ends, which lost 4 bases and 8 bases, there was a span of 8 bases. Germline V gene lookup returns CDR1 MDHEN and CDR2 SYDVKM. CDR3 in amino acids: CASSYLKGYTF. CDR3 bases: TGTGCCAGCAGTTATCTTAAGGGCTACACCTTC.

This chain connects TRBV7-9 to TRBJ2-6; 8 positions agree with TRBD1. The CDR3 consists of 17 residues. Trimming removed 1 base from V and 2 bases from J; junction bases left unmatched: 4. Germline V CDR1 and CDR2: SEHNR, FQNEAQ (reference sequence). The CDR3 DNA follows: TGTGCCAGCAGCTTAGGGACAGGGATTGCTGGGGCCAACGTCCTGACTTTC. Translating it yields CASSLGTGIAGANVLTF.

In its sample, this clone was seen once. The chain is built from TRBV9 and TRBJ2-5; no clear D gene. Germline CDR1 and CDR2: SGDLS and YYNGEE. CDR3 length: 13 amino acids. V was pared by 0 bases and J by 5 bases, with 8 bases between. CDR3 loop: CASSVAGRETQYF. The CDR3 coding sequence is TGTGCCAGCAGCGTAGCCGGGCGGGAGACCCAGTACTTC.

There are a few counts of this clone. The chain uses TRBV5-1 and TRBJ2-5, with TRBD2 matching 9 bases. Gene TRBJ2-7 matches the end of the DNA better, so the J call may be wrong. The length of the CDR3 is 17 residues. Germline CDR1 and CDR2: SGHRS and YFSETQ. The CDR3 bases are TGCGCCAGCAGCTGGAACCCAGCGGGAGGCCCCCCCTACGAGCAGTACTTC. Protein: CASSWNPAGGPPYEQYF.

Concerning this clone itself: A far larger clone is off by one base, so a read error is likely. The sample contains more than one DNA sequence encoding this CDR3. The chain uses TRBV6-6 and TRBJ1-2; D remains ambiguous. The ends were cut back, 5 bases at V and 2 bases at J, with 9 bases in the middle. The CDR3 length is 13 residues. CDR1 MNHNY and CDR2 SVGAGI come from the germline V gene (reference sequence). The CDR3 loop is CASSPPPNYGYTF. CDR3 DNA sequence: TGTGCCAGCAGTCCTCCTCCCAACTATGGCTACACCTTC.

This clone was seen a handful of times. V is TRBV18 and J is TRBJ1-1, with D perhaps matching TRBD1 (5 bases). V was pared by 7 bases and J by 1 base, with 10 bases between. CDR3 size: 13 residues. Germline CDR1 is KGHSH and CDR2 is LQKENI. The CDR3 nucleotides are TGTGCCAGCTTTCCTGACAGGAACACTGAAGCTTTCTTT. Its translation: CASFPDRNTEAFF.

The rearrangement joins TRBV30 to TRBJ2-2; the match to TRBD1 covers 7 bases. The CDR3 consists of 13 residues. Trimming took 2 bases from V and 6 from J; bases not matched to a gene: 3. Germline V lookup: CDR1 GTSNPN, CDR2 SVGIG (reference sequence). The CDR3 protein is CAWSRQGAGELFF. The CDR3 region has the DNA TGTGCCTGGAGTAGGCAGGGGGCCGGGGAGCTGTTTTTT.